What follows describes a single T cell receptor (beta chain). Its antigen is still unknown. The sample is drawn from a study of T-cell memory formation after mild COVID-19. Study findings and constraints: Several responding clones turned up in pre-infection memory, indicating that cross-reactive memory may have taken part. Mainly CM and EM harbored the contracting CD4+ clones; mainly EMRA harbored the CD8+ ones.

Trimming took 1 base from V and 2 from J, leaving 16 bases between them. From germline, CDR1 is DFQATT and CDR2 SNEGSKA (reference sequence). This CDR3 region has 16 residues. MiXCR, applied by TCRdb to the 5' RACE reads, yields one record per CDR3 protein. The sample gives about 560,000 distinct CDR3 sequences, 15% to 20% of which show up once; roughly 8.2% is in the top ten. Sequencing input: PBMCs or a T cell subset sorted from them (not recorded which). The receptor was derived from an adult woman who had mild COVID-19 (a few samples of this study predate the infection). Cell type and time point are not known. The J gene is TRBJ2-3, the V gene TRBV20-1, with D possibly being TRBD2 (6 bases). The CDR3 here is CSARGVGGSFTDTQYF. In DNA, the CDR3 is TGCAGTGCTAGAGGCGTGGGGGGATCCTTCACAGATACGCAGTATTTT.